Sequencing of this TCR beta chain was carried out in a study of OX40 agonist ivuxolimab in advanced cancers. Sequencing was performed with immunoSEQ multiplex PCR; in TCRdb, only in-frame clones are kept and a portion is missing. The table records about 62,000 clones, 75% to 85% of them present only once. The V end was cut by 1 base, the J end by 4 bases, with 10 bases between. This CDR3 region has 14 residues. Germline V gene lookup returns CDR1 GTSNPN and CDR2 SVGIG (reference sequence). Comment on this clone: The antigen is not known.

Findings and limits, study-wide: There was clonal expansion of CD4+ and CD8+ blood T cells by week 6 at 0.1 to 3.0 mg/kg.

V usage is TRBV30 and J usage is TRBJ1-4; D is undetermined. Sequencing used CD4+ or CD8+ T cells sorted from blood, obtained in a trial of the OX40 agonist ivuxolimab. This clonotype was obtained from an adult with an advanced solid tumor such as melanoma, head and neck, liver or kidney cancer. The CDR3 coding sequence is TGTGCCTGGAGTGGGGGATACCTTAATGAAAAACTGTTTTTT. Translating gives CAWSGGYLNEKLFF.